This entry lists 9 T cell receptor beta chains sequenced from one sample in a study of T-cell memory formation after mild COVID-19. TCRdb used MiXCR to reprocess the 5' RACE reads, holding one entry per CDR3 protein. The table records about 150,000 distinct CDR3 sequences, about 14% of them present only once. Sequencing was carried out using PBMCs or a T cell subset sorted from them (not recorded which). Receptor source: an adult woman who had mild COVID-19 (a few samples of this study predate the infection). Cell type and time point are not known.

The chain uses TRBV6-2 or TRBV6-3 and TRBJ2-7; no clear D gene. The V gene's germline CDR1 is MNHEY and CDR2 SVGEGT. The V gene lost 2 bases and the J gene lost 3 bases, with 8 bases spanning the gap. The CDR3 has 13 amino acids. CDR3 sequence: CASSYSLGYEQYF. CDR3 DNA sequence: TGTGCCAGCAGTTACAGCTTGGGCTACGAGCAGTACTTC.

The V gene is TRBV11-1, the J gene TRBJ2-1; D remains unclear. V lost 5 bases and J 4 bases, leaving 9 bases between the germline ends. Germline CDR1 SGHAT, CDR2 FQDESV (reference sequence). The CDR3 contains 13 residues. CDR3 coding DNA: TGTGCCAGCAGCCAGGACGGTTACAATGAGCAGTTCTTC. Translated: CASSQDGYNEQFF.

This rearrangement joins TRBV3-1 to TRBJ2-1; D is unresolved. Germline assignment: CDR1 LGHDT and CDR2 YNNKEL (reference sequence). V lost 3 bases to trimming and J lost 6 bases, with 15 bases between them. The CDR3 is 15 amino acids. The CDR3 protein is CASSHGSLRGNEQFF. The CDR3 coding sequence is TGTGCCAGCAGCCACGGCAGTTTAAGAGGCAATGAGCAGTTCTTC.

V is TRBV12-3 or TRBV12-4 and J is TRBJ2-3, with TRBD2 matching over 11 bases. Trimming at V came to 2 bases and at J to 6 bases, leaving 4 bases not matched to a gene. The CDR3 spans 15 residues. The CDR3 DNA sequence: TGTGCCAGCAGTTTATCGGCTAGCGGGAGGGATACGCAGTATTTT. It encodes CASSLSASGRDTQYF.

The chain recombines TRBV9 with TRBJ2-5, with 13 bases that match TRBD2. Germline CDR1 and CDR2: SGDLS and YYNGEE. The CDR3 is made up of 16 amino acids. The V gene end was trimmed by 3 bases and the J gene end by 5 bases; junction bases not matched to a gene: 7. The CDR3 region has the DNA TGTGCCAGCAGCGCTACGGGACTAGCGGGATACGAGACCCAGTACTTC. This sequence encodes CASSATGLAGYETQYF. The full variable domain, with the rest looked up from reference TRBV9 and TRBJ2-5, is DSGVTQTPKHLITATGQRVTLRCSPRSGDLSVYWYQQSLDQGLQFLIQYYNGEERAKGNILERFSAQQFPDLHSELNLSSLELGDSALYFCASSATGLAGYETQYFGPGTRLLVL.

The V gene is TRBV29-1, the J gene TRBJ2-3; a possible D gene is TRBD2 (5 bases). The germline V gene encodes CDR1 SQVTM and CDR2 ANQGSEA. This CDR3 spans 13 amino acids. Trimming stripped 4 bases from V and 8 bases from J, with 16 bases between. The CDR3, as DNA: TGCAGCGTTGTGTTTCGCGGTGAGGGTACGCAGTATTTT. Its protein is CSVVFRGEGTQYF.

The rearrangement joins TRBV24-1 to TRBJ1-5, with D maybe TRBD1 (5 bases). Germline V gene data show CDR1 as KGHDR and CDR2 as SFDVKD. V lost 7 bases, J lost 7 bases, and 13 bases lay in between. The CDR3 spans 13 residues. The CDR3 region is CATRGPEGQPQHF. In DNA, the CDR3 is TGTGCCACCAGGGGGCCCGAGGGGCAGCCCCAGCATTTT.

The chain recombines TRBV29-1 with TRBJ1-5; 9 nucleotides align to TRBD1. The CDR3 is made up of 13 amino acids. Germline lookup yields CDR1 SQVTM and CDR2 ANQGSEA. With V trimmed by 6 bases and J by 5 bases, 5 bases remained unmatched. The CDR3 nucleotides are TGCAGCGTGGGGACAGGGAACGATCAGCCCCAGCATTTT. Translation: CSVGTGNDQPQHF.

There are many counts of this clonotype. The chain recombines TRBV12-3 or TRBV12-4 with TRBJ1-1; D uncertain. The germline V and J ends were trimmed by 5 bases and 5 bases, with 12 bases remaining between them. CDR3 length: 13 amino acids. This CDR3 reads CASSRDHKTEAFF. The CDR3 DNA reads as TGTGCCAGCAGTCGAGACCACAAAACTGAAGCTTTCTTT.